Below, 8 T cell receptor beta chains from the same sample are listed, as sequenced in a study of blood T cell repertoires in COVID-19. Assay: immunoSEQ multiplex PCR; the TCRdb copy retains only in-frame clones and omits some. The sample lists just under 80,000 clones; about four fifths were seen once. The sequenced sample consisted of peripheral blood. These receptors originate from a human donor in a cohort sampled during active COVID-19.

J is TRBJ2-7 and V is TRBV10-2; D remains unclear. Germline V gene data show CDR1 as WSHSY and CDR2 as SAAADI. The CDR3 is made up of 15 amino acids. V shed 3 bases and J shed 1 base, with 13 bases lying between them. For the CDR3, the DNA is TGCGCCAGCAGTGATCAGGCCGCAGTGTCCTACGAGCAGTACTTC. The encoded protein is CASSDQAAVSYEQYF.

This clone was found once. V usage is TRBV19 and J usage is TRBJ2-2; 7 bases align to TRBD1. Germline V CDR1 and CDR2: LNHDA, SQIVND (reference sequence). After removal of 3 bases from V and 3 bases from J, the junction contained 4 bases not matched to a gene. CDR3 size: 15 residues. The CDR3 sequence: CASSIDRVHTGELFF. In nucleotides, the CDR3 is TGTGCCAGTAGTATCGACAGGGTGCACACCGGGGAGCTGTTTTTT.

The chain joins TRBV29-1 to TRBJ2-1, with 11 bases matching TRBD1. This CDR3 is 13 amino acids long. V was pared by 7 bases and J by 6 bases, with 5 bases of the junction left unmatched. Per the germline V gene, CDR1 is SQVTM and CDR2 is ANQGSEA. The CDR3 is CSADRGLRNEQFF. The CDR3 region has the DNA TGCAGCGCGGACAGGGGGCTTCGCAATGAGCAGTTCTTC.

The chain uses TRBV18 and TRBJ1-2; 9 positions agree with TRBD1. V was clipped by 0 bases and J by 4 bases; unmatched bases: 0. CDR1 and CDR2 from the germline V gene are KGHSH and LQKENI. This CDR3 has 14 amino acids. The CDR3 DNA is TGTGCCAGCTCACCACCGACAGGGGGCTATGGCTACACCTTC. Encoded protein: CASSPPTGGYGYTF.

The chain joins TRBV19 to TRBJ2-1; tentatively, D is TRBD1 (6 bases). This CDR3 has 16 residues. Between the trimmed V and J ends, which lost 4 bases and 0 bases, there was a span of 13 bases. Germline lookup yields CDR1 LNHDA and CDR2 SQIVND (reference sequence). CDR3 sequence (DNA): TGTGCCAGTAGTAAGTCGCAGGGGAACTCCTACAATGAGCAGTTCTTC. Translated, it gives CASSKSQGNSYNEQFF.

This chain connects TRBV2 to TRBJ1-5, with 9 positions matching TRBD1. V dropped 6 bases and J dropped 6; count of bases not matched to a gene: 6. The CDR3 has 14 residues. Germline values: CDR1 SNHLY, CDR2 FYNNEI. CDR3 sequence: CASRETGGGQPQHF. The CDR3 bases are TGTGCCAGCAGGGAGACAGGGGGAGGTCAGCCCCAGCATTTT.

This chain links TRBV18 with TRBJ2-3; no definite D call. CDR1 and CDR2 from the germline V gene are KGHSH and LQKENI. Between the trimmed V and J ends, which lost 5 bases and 2 bases, there was a span of 5 bases. The CDR3 totals 12 residues. The DNA of the CDR3 is TGTGCCAGCTCATTCAACACAGATACGCAGTATTTT. It encodes CASSFNTDTQYF.

Here the CDR3 reads CASSQYSGQGRNTIYF. CDR3 DNA: TGTGCCAGCAGCCAATACTCGGGACAGGGGAGAAACACCATATATTTT. The chain carries TRBV4-2 and TRBJ1-3; 10 bases fit TRBD1. The J segment lost 5 bases and the V segment lost 2 bases, leaving 6 bases of the junction unmatched. The V gene's germline CDR1 is LGHNA and CDR2 YNFKEQ. This CDR3 has 16 amino acids.